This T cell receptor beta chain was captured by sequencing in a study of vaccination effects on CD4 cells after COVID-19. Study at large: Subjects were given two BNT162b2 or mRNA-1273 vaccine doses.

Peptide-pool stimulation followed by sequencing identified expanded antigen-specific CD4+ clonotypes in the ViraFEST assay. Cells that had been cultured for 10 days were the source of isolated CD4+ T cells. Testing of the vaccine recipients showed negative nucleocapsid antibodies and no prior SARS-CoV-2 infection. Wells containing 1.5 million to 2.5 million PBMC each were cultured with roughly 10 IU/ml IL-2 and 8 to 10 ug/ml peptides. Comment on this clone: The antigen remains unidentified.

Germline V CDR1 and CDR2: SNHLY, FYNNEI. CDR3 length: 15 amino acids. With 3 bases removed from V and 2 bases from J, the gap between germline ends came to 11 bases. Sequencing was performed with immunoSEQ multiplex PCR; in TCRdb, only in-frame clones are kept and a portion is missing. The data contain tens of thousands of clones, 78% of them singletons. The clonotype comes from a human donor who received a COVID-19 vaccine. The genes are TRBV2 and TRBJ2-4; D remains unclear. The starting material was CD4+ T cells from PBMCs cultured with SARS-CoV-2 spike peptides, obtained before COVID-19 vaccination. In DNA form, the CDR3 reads TGTGCCAGCAGTGAGCGCTTTACTACCAAAAACATTCAGTACTTC. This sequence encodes CASSERFTTKNIQYF. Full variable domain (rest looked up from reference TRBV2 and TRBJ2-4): EPEVTQTPSHQVTQMGQEVILRCVPISNHLYFYWYRQILGQKVEFLVSFYNNEISEKSEIFDDQFSVERPDGSNFTLKIRSTKLEDSAMYFCASSERFTTKNIQYFGAGTRLSVL.